The 13 T cell receptor beta chains below come from one sample, sequenced in a study of T cells in narcolepsy (dated by TCRdb to about 2018). Libraries were prepared through the immunoSEQ multiplex PCR assay. The table comes from immuneACCESS by way of TCRdb, which keeps in-frame sequences with V and J called. Part of the clones is missing from these tables; in studies checked, under half for an unresolved V gene and the rest for unknown reasons. This sample gives tens of thousands of clones in total; 87% of them show up just once. 0.83% of the sample is taken by the ten largest. Sequencing was done on a sample of CD45RA- memory CD4+ T cells from PBMCs. According to the study, the label for this sample's cell subset or site signals: memory T cells sorted ex vivo from peripheral blood. The receptors derive from a human donor with narcolepsy.

Written as DNA, the CDR3 is TGTGCCAGCAGTTTAAGGTCAGGGGGAGTTGGGCGGCCCCAGCATTTT. Translation gives CASSLRSGGVGRPQHF. The chain has TRBV28 and TRBJ1-5, with 7 bases identical to TRBD1. CDR3 length equals 16 residues. From germline, CDR1 is MDHEN and CDR2 SYDVKM. The ends lost 2 bases at V and 9 bases at J; junction bases unmatched: 13.

The chain has TRBV5-6 and TRBJ2-1, with TRBD1 identical over 12 bases. The CDR3 loop spans 16 amino acids. After removal of 5 bases from V and 7 bases from J, the junction contained 10 bases not matched to a gene. In germline, CDR1 is SGHDT, CDR2 YYEEEE. This chain's CDR3 is CASRETGTGGENEQFF. The CDR3 region has the DNA TGTGCCAGCAGGGAAACCGGGACAGGGGGCGAGAATGAGCAGTTCTTC.

This clone showed up just once. This sample includes further DNA sequences coding for the same CDR3. The chain employs TRBV7-8 and TRBJ2-5; possibly TRBD1 for D (5 bases). This CDR3 is built from 14 residues. The ends were cut back, 1 base at V and 5 bases at J, with 11 bases in the middle. The germline CDR1 and CDR2 sequences are SGHVS and FQNEAQ. Written as DNA, the CDR3 is TGTGCCAGCAGCTTAGGCAGGGTGGGTGAGACCCAGTACTTC. Protein: CASSLGRVGETQYF.

The chain carries TRBV1 and TRBJ1-2; the table's D call TRBD1 went unverified against the DNA. TRBV1 is deemed a pseudogene. This CDR3 comprises 16 residues. DNA for the CDR3: TGCACCAGCAGCCAAGAGAGGGACAGGGAGGTCTATGGCTACACCTTC. It translates to CTSSQERDREVYGYTF.

Note on this clone: Different DNA sequences within this sample yield the same CDR3. The V call is TRBV28, the J call TRBJ2-3, with D possibly TRBD2 on 6 matching bases. Trimming removed 4 bases at V and 2 bases at J, with 16 bases between. Germline V gene lookup returns CDR1 MDHEN and CDR2 SYDVKM. This CDR3 comprises 16 residues. The CDR3 DNA reads TGTGCCAGCAGTTCCCCGGGACTTATTAACACAGATACGCAGTATTTT. Amino acid sequence: CASSSPGLINTDTQYF.

J is TRBJ2-5 and V is TRBV5-4, with 9 bases lining up with TRBD1. The J call may be in error: the DNA end matches TRBJ2-7 better. This CDR3 is 15 amino acids long. CDR1 and CDR2 (germline): SGHNT, YYREEE (reference sequence). The CDR3 DNA follows: TGTGCCAGCAGCAGGGGACAGGGAGGTATGTACGAGCAGTACTTC. It encodes CASSRGQGGMYEQYF.

The chain has TRBV5-1 and TRBJ2-2; TRBD2 is a possible D gene (6 bases). CDR3 length: 14 residues. The V and J ends lost 9 bases and 5 bases respectively, with 17 bases between them. Germline CDR1 SGHRS, CDR2 YFSETQ. The CDR3 sequence: CATRGLSETGELFF. In nucleotides, the CDR3 is TGCGCCACCCGGGGACTTAGCGAGACCGGGGAGCTGTTTTTT.

This clone was seen a handful of times. This rearrangement joins TRBV7-8 to TRBJ2-3, with 7 nucleotides matching TRBD2. This CDR3 region has 13 residues. Germline lookup yields CDR1 SGHVS and CDR2 FQNEAQ. The V gene end was trimmed by 1 base and the J gene end by 6 bases; junction bases not matched to a gene: 1. The CDR3 DNA follows: TGTGCCAGCAGCTTAGGGCGGGGGGATACGCAGTATTTT. This sequence encodes CASSLGRGDTQYF.

V is TRBV10-3 and J is TRBJ2-3; D is possibly TRBD2 (6 bases). Trimming cost V 0 bases and J 6 bases, with 13 bases left between them. The CDR3 sequence is 15 residues long. CDR1 and CDR2 from the germline V gene are ENHRY and SYGVKD. The CDR3 spells CAISESSGFRDTQYF. CDR3 sequence (DNA): TGTGCCATCAGTGAGTCGAGCGGGTTCAGGGATACGCAGTATTTT.

The chain carries TRBV19 and TRBJ1-3; D remains ambiguous. The germline V gene has CDR1 LNHDA and CDR2 SQIVND (reference sequence). The CDR3 consists of 12 residues. V lost 5 bases and J 4 bases, leaving 6 bases between the germline ends. CDR3 in amino acids: CASSPAGNTIYF. Written as DNA, the CDR3 is TGTGCCAGTAGTCCAGCGGGAAACACCATATATTTT.

The chain joins TRBV5-1 to TRBJ2-2, with D perhaps TRBD1 or TRBD2 (5 bases each). The CDR3 runs to 14 residues. Germline CDR1 and CDR2: SGHRS and YFSETQ. Trimming pared 4 bases from V and 5 bases from J, leaving 12 bases between. The CDR3 nucleotides are TGCGCCAGCAGCGGGACGAGGTATACCGGGGAGCTGTTTTTT. This sequence encodes CASSGTRYTGELFF.

The chain couples TRBV5-6 to TRBJ1-5, with D possibly matching TRBD1 (6 bases). Trimming removed 1 base from V and 2 bases from J, with 10 bases in between. The germline gives CDR1 SGHDT, CDR2 YYEEEE. This CDR3 is 15 amino acids long. CDR3: CASSLMTGGNQPQHF. Here the CDR3 DNA reads TGTGCCAGCAGCTTGATGACAGGAGGCAATCAGCCCCAGCATTTT.

The V call is TRBV4-2, the J call TRBJ2-2; 10 nucleotides align to TRBD2. The trim removed 0 bases at V and 4 bases at J, leaving 2 bases unmatched. Germline assignment: CDR1 LGHNA and CDR2 YNFKEQ. The CDR3 is made up of 16 amino acids. Here the CDR3 reads CASSQDSGGFTGELFF. The CDR3, as DNA: TGTGCCAGCAGCCAAGATAGCGGGGGGTTCACCGGGGAGCTGTTTTTT.